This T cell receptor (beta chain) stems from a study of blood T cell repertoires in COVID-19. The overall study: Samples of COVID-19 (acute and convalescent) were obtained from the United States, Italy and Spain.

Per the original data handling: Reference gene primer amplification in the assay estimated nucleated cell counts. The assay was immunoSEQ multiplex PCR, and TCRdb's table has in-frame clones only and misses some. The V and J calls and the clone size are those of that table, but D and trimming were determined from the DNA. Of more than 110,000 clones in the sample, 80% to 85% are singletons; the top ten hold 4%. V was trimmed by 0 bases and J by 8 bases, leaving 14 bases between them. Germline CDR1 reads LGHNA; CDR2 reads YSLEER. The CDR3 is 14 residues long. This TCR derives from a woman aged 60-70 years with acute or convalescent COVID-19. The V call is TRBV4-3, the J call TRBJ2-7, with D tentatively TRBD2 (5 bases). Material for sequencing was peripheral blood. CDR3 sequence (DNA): TGCGCCAGCAGCCAAGATCGGCTAGCCCGACAGCAGTACTTC. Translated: CASSQDRLARQQYF.